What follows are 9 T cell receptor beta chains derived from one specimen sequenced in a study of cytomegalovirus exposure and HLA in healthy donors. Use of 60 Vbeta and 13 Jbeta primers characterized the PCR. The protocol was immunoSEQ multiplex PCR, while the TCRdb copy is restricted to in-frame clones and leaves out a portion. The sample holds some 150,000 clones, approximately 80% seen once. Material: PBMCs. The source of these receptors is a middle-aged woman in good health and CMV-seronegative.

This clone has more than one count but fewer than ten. The CDR3 coding sequence is TGCGCCAGCAGCTTAAACTCGGCTGGAAACACCATATATTTT. As protein: CASSLNSAGNTIYF. V usage is TRBV5-1 and J usage is TRBJ1-3; D gene uncertain. V shed 2 bases and J shed 2 bases, with 8 bases lying between them. Germline V gene lookup returns CDR1 SGHRS and CDR2 YFSETQ. The CDR3 has 14 amino acids.

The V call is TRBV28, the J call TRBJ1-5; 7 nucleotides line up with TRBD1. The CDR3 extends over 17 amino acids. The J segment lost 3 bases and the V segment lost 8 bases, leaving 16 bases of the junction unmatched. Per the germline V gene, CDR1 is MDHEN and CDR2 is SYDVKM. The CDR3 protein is CASPPVGGRGTNQPQHF. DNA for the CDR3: TGTGCCAGCCCCCCCGTCGGAGGCAGGGGGACCAATCAGCCCCAGCATTTT.

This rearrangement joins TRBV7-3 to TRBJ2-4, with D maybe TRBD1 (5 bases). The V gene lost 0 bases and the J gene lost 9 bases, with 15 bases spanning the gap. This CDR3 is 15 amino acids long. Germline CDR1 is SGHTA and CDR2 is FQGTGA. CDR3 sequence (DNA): TGTGCCAGCAGCTTAACGTCGGGCCCCCAGGGCATTCAGTACTTC. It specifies CASSLTSGPQGIQYF.

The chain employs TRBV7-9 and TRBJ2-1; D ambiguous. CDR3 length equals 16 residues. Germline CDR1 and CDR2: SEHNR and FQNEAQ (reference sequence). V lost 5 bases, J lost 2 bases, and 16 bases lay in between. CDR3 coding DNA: TGTGCCAGCAGCCTAATTTTAGAGAGGCCCTACAATGAGCAGTTCTTC. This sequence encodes CASSLILERPYNEQFF.

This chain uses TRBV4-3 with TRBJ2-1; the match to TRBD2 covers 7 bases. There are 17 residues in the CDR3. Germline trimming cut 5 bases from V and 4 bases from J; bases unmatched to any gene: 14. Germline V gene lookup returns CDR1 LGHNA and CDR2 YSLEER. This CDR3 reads CASSFNPLANNYNEQFF. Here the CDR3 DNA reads TGCGCCAGCAGCTTCAACCCACTAGCGAATAATTACAATGAGCAGTTCTTC.

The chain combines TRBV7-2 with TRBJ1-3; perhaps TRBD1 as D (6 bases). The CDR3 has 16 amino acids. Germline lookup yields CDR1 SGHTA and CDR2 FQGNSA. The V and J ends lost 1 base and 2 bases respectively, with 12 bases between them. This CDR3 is CASSLGGGPTGNTIYF. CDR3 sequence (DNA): TGTGCCAGCAGCTTAGGCGGGGGGCCTACTGGAAACACCATATATTTT.

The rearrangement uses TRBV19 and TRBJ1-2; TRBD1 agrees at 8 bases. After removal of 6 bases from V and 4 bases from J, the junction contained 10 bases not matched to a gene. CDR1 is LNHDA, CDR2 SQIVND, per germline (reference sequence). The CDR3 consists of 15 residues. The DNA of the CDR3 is TGTGCCAGTAGCCGCTCGGACAGGGCCAGCTATGGCTACACCTTC. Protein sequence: CASSRSDRASYGYTF.

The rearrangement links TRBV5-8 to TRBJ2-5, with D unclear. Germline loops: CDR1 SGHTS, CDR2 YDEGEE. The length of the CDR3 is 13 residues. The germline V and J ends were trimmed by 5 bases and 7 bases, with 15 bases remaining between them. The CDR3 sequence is CASRPLVSGTQYF. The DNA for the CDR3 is TGTGCCAGCAGACCACTCGTATCGGGGACCCAGTACTTC.

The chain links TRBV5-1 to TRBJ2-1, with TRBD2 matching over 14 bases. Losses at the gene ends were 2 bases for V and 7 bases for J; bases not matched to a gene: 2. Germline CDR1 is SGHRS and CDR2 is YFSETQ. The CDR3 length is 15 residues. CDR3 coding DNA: TGCGCCAGCAGCTTCGGACTAGCGGGAGGAAATGAGCAGTTCTTC. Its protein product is CASSFGLAGGNEQFF.